Each of the 18 T cell receptor beta chains below was sequenced from the same sample in a study of cytomegalovirus exposure and HLA in healthy donors (dated by TCRdb to about 2017). The library was produced with the immunoSEQ multiplex PCR assay. For the multiplex PCR, a mixture combining 60 forward primers for TCR Vbeta segments and 13 reverse primers for TCR Jbeta segments was used. What TCRdb holds here is the immuneACCESS table cut down to in-frame rearrangements. Part of the clones is not present; checked against another copy, under half of the missing clones reflect an unresolved V gene, and the others are unexplained. The sample table shows about 200,000 clones, and more than 75% are seen once. The ten most abundant clones make up roughly 6% of the sample. The sample taken for sequencing was PBMCs. The receptors stem from a woman aged 45-60 years in good health and CMV-seropositive.

V usage is TRBV25-1 and J usage is TRBJ2-3; 9 bases agree with TRBD2. Trimming removed 7 bases from V and 4 bases from J; junction bases left unmatched: 6. The CDR3 extends over 14 amino acids. Germline-derived CDR1 and CDR2 are MGHDK and SYGVNS. CDR3 in amino acids: CASTGTSHPDTQYF. The CDR3 DNA is TGTGCCAGCACCGGGACTAGCCACCCAGATACGCAGTATTTT.

This sequence joins TRBV7-9 and TRBJ2-2; 14 nucleotides agree with TRBD2. The CDR3 contains 17 residues. Germline lookup yields CDR1 SEHNR and CDR2 FQNEAQ (reference sequence). The trim removed 5 bases at V and 8 bases at J, leaving 10 bases unmatched. The CDR3 nucleotides read TGTGCCAGCAGCATTCCGGGACTAGCGGGAGAAGATGGGGAGCTGTTTTTT. It encodes CASSIPGLAGEDGELFF.

The CDR3 DNA is TGTGCCACCAGCAGAGATATCCAGGGAACGAGTTCTGGAAACACCATATATTTT. As protein: CATSRDIQGTSSGNTIYF. The chain combines TRBV15 with TRBJ1-3; tentatively, D is TRBD1 (5 bases). From germline, CDR1 is LNHNV and CDR2 YYDKDF (reference sequence). Trimming pared 0 bases from V and 1 base from J, leaving 16 bases between. The CDR3 runs 18 residues.

This clone occurred a few times. CDR3 amino acids: CASSRTDSTDTQYF. The CDR3 DNA sequence: TGTGCCAGCAGCCGGACAGATAGCACAGATACGCAGTATTTT. The chain uses TRBV7-9 and TRBJ2-3; possibly TRBD1 for D (6 bases). The CDR3 has 14 residues. Germline CDR1 SEHNR, CDR2 FQNEAQ (reference sequence). V was pared by 5 bases and J by 0 bases, with 9 bases between.

The chain has TRBV7-8 and TRBJ2-7; 11 bases align to TRBD2. The germline V gene encodes CDR1 SGHVS and CDR2 FQNEAQ. Losses at the gene ends were 5 bases for V and 4 bases for J; bases not matched to a gene: 10. The CDR3 spans 16 residues. This CDR3 reads CASSARRASGRYEQYF. CDR3 sequence (DNA): TGTGCCAGCAGCGCTCGCCGGGCTAGCGGGAGGTACGAGCAGTACTTC.

This clone showed up just a few times. The genes are TRBV5-1 and TRBJ2-7; D perhaps matches TRBD2 (6 bases). Germline CDR1 is SGHRS and CDR2 is YFSETQ. V lost 2 bases and J 3 bases, leaving 12 bases between the germline ends. CDR3 length: 14 amino acids. CDR3 sequence reads: CASSFFQGGYEQYF. The CDR3 DNA is TGCGCCAGCAGCTTCTTCCAGGGAGGCTACGAGCAGTACTTC. Combining the CDR3 with reference TRBV5-1 and TRBJ2-7 gives the whole variable domain KAGVTQTPRYLIKTRGQQVTLSCSPISGHRSVSWYQQTPGQGLQFLFEYFSETQRNKGNFPGRFSGRQFSNSRSEMNVSTLELGDSALYLCASSFFQGGYEQYFGPGTRLTVT.

This chain connects TRBV25-1 to TRBJ1-2; TRBD1 might be the D (5 bases). This CDR3 comprises 11 residues. Germline V gives CDR1 MGHDK, CDR2 SYGVNS. V was clipped by 8 bases and J by 7 bases, with 11 bases between them. The CDR3 coding sequence is TGTGCCAGCTCAGGAGGGACTGGCTACACCTTC. It encodes CASSGGTGYTF.

The chain uses TRBV7-9 and TRBJ2-1; weak D call: TRBD1 (5 bases). Germline CDR1 and CDR2: SEHNR and FQNEAQ (reference sequence). V was pared by 2 bases and J by 5 bases, with 13 bases between. The CDR3 has 15 amino acids. This chain's CDR3 is CASSLLGLRDNEQFF. The DNA for the CDR3 is TGTGCCAGCAGCTTATTGGGGCTTAGGGACAATGAGCAGTTCTTC.

The genes are TRBV7-3 and TRBJ1-5, with D perhaps TRBD1 (6 bases). V was pared by 6 bases and J by 7 bases, with 13 bases between. Per the germline V gene, CDR1 is SGHTA and CDR2 is FQGTGA. This CDR3 comprises 13 residues. CDR3 DNA: TGTGCCAGCAGTACAGGGCCCAGGCAGCCCCAGCATTTT. It specifies CASSTGPRQPQHF.

The rearrangement links TRBV10-3 to TRBJ2-3, with 7 bases identical to TRBD2. Trimming at V came to 2 bases and at J to 0 bases, leaving 8 bases not matched to a gene. The CDR3 loop spans 17 amino acids. CDR1 and CDR2 (germline): ENHRY, SYGVKD. The CDR3 reads CAISEGLRAGSTDTQYF. The CDR3 DNA is TGTGCCATCAGTGAGGGGCTCCGAGCGGGGAGCACAGATACGCAGTATTTT.

This chain links TRBV7-6 with TRBJ2-5; D may be TRBD1 (5 bases). V lost 1 base and J 5 bases, leaving 11 bases between the germline ends. CDR1 is SGHVS, CDR2 FNYEAQ, per germline. This CDR3 has 14 residues. The CDR3 sequence: CASSLVQGWETQYF. The CDR3 region has the DNA TGTGCCAGCAGCTTAGTTCAGGGTTGGGAGACCCAGTACTTC.

CDR3 nucleotides: TGTGCCAGCAGCTTAAGAAGACAGGGACCCTACTACAATGAGCAGTTCTTC. Its protein product is CASSLRRQGPYYNEQFF. The rearrangement joins TRBV13 to TRBJ2-1; 7 bases align to TRBD1. With 2 bases clipped from V and 3 bases from J, the junction kept 10 bases outside the gene matches. This CDR3 comprises 17 residues. CDR1 is PRHDT and CDR2 is FYEKMQ in the germline V gene (reference sequence).

About this clone: At the DNA level, this CDR3 is encoded by other sequences in the same sample as well. The chain joins TRBV7-3 to TRBJ2-3; tentatively, D is TRBD2 (5 bases). Germline CDR1 is SGHTA and CDR2 is FQGTGA. There are 18 residues in the CDR3. V lost 2 bases to trimming and J lost 4 bases, with 22 bases between them. CDR3 sequence reads: CASSLAGGWRSQADTQYF. Written as DNA, the CDR3 is TGTGCCAGCAGCTTAGCGGGCGGGTGGAGAAGTCAGGCAGATACGCAGTATTTT.

The rearrangement joins TRBV29-1 to TRBJ1-4; D is unresolved. The CDR3 runs to 12 residues. Germline CDR1 SQVTM, CDR2 ANQGSEA. Trimming removed 1 base from V and 5 bases from J, with 5 bases in between. The CDR3 spells CSVEGGNEKLFF. CDR3 in DNA: TGCAGCGTTGAAGGCGGCAATGAAAAACTGTTTTTT. The complete variable domain, with remaining parts taken from reference TRBV29-1 and TRBJ1-4, reads SAVISQKPSRDICQRGTSLTIQCQVDSQVTMMFWYRQQPGQSLTLIATANQGSEATYESGFVIDKFPISRPNLTFSTLTVSNMSPEDSSIYLCSVEGGNEKLFFGSGTQLSVL.

The chain recombines TRBV6-5 with TRBJ2-7; the match to TRBD1 covers 7 bases. This CDR3 spans 14 amino acids. Germline V gene sequence: CDR1 MNHEY, CDR2 SVGAGI. J gave up 0 bases and V 6 bases, and 5 bases lay outside the gene matches. Here the CDR3 DNA reads TGTGCCAGCAGGAGACACAGGGGCTCCTACGAGCAGTACTTC. Translation gives CASRRHRGSYEQYF.

The V and J genes are TRBV19 and TRBJ1-2; 7 nucleotides agree with TRBD1. The germline gives CDR1 LNHDA, CDR2 SQIVND (reference sequence). This CDR3 spans 15 amino acids. V was pared by 4 bases and J by 2 bases, with 7 bases of the junction left unmatched. Written as DNA, the CDR3 is TGTGCCAGTAGTACCGGGACAGAGAGAAACTATGGCTACACCTTC. Translated, it gives CASSTGTERNYGYTF.

This clone has only one observation. The V and J genes are TRBV9 and TRBJ2-5; 7 nucleotides match TRBD1. J gave up 0 bases and V 3 bases, and 5 bases lay outside the gene matches. CDR1 SGDLS and CDR2 YYNGEE come from the germline V gene. The CDR3 covers 15 residues. CDR3 nucleotides: TGTGCCAGCAGCGCGAGGACAGGAAACCAAGAGACCCAGTACTTC. Amino acid sequence: CASSARTGNQETQYF.

This clone was seen a handful of times. The gene calls are TRBV7-7 and TRBJ2-2, with TRBD1 identical over 11 bases. Germline trimming cut 4 bases from V and 5 bases from J; bases unmatched to any gene: 3. This CDR3 comprises 15 residues. Germline lookup yields CDR1 SSHAT and CDR2 FNYEAQ (reference sequence). CDR3: CASSSGTGGTGELFF. CDR3 DNA: TGTGCCAGCAGCTCCGGGACAGGGGGGACCGGGGAGCTGTTTTTT.